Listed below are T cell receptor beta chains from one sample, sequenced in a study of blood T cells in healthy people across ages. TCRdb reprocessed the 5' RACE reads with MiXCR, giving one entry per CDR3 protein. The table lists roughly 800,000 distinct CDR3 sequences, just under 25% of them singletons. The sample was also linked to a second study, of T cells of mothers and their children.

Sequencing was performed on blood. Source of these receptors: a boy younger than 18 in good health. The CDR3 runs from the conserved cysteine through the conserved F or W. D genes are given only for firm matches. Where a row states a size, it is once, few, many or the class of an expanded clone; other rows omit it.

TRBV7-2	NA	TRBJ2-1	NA	CASNYLDNEQFF	TGTGCCAGCAACTACCTGGACAATGAGCAGTTCTTC
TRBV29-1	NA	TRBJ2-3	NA	CGVGGTVISTDTQYF	TGCGGCGTCGGGGGGACAGTGATTAGCACAGATACGCAGTATTTT
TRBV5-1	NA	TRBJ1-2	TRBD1	CASSSNRGLYGYTF	TGCGCCAGCAGCTCGAACAGGGGACTCTATGGCTACACCTTC
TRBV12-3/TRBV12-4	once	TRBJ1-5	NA	CAGSFTNPSNQPQHF	TGTGCCGGCAGTTTTACAAACCCTAGCAATCAGCCCCAGCATTTT
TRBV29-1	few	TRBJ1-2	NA	CSVFTGDGYTF	TGCAGCGTTTTCACGGGGGATGGCTACACCTTC
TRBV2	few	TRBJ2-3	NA	CASCRDTSTDTQYF	TGTGCCAGTTGCCGGGACACTAGCACAGATACGCAGTATTTT
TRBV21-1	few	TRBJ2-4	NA	CASRRMLAKNIQYF	TGTGCCAGCAGGCGAATGCTAGCCAAAAACATTCAGTACTTC
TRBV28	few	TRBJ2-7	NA	CASSSDREEYF	TGTGCCAGCAGTTCCGACAGGGAGGAGTACTTC
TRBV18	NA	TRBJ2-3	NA	CASSPVGRTDTQYF	TGTGCCAGCTCACCAGTTGGGCGCACAGATACGCAGTATTTT
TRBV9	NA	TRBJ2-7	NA	CASSLTTDSYEQYF	TGTGCCAGCAGCCTTACAACCGACTCCTACGAGCAGTACTTC
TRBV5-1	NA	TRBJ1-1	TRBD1	CASSAGLTGSNTEAFF	TGCGCCAGCAGCGCAGGATTGACAGGGTCGAACACTGAAGCTTTCTTT
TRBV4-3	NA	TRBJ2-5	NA	CASSQERTRGGTQYF	TGCGCCAGCAGCCAAGAAAGAACCAGGGGAGGGACCCAGTACTTC
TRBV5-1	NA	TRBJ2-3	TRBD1	CASSGLSQGGGTDTQYF	TGCGCCAGCAGCGGCCTCTCACAGGGGGGAGGAACAGATACGCAGTATTTT
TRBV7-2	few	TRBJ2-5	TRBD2	CASSLVGRAEETQYF	TGTGCCAGCAGCTTAGTAGGGAGGGCGGAGGAGACCCAGTACTTC
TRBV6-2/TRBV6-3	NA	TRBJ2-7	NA	CASVLSDSGPSYEQYF	TGTGCCAGCGTGTTGTCCGATAGCGGACCGTCCTACGAGCAGTACTTC
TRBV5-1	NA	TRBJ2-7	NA	CASSLMASVLTYEQYF	TGCGCCAGCAGCTTGATGGCTTCGGTACTAACCTACGAGCAGTACTTC
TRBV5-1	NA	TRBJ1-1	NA	CASSGGGQTEAFF	TGCGCCAGCAGCGGCGGGGGTCAGACTGAAGCTTTCTTT
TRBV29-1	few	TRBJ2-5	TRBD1	CSVRTGKQETQYF	TGCAGCGTTAGGACAGGGAAACAAGAGACCCAGTACTTC
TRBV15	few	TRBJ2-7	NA	CATSRDSAAKLYEQYF	TGTGCCACCAGCAGAGATAGTGCGGCTAAACTTTACGAGCAGTACTTC
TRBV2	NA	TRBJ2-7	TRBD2	CASSEAGGAIVDEQYF	TGTGCCAGCAGTGAAGCGGGAGGGGCTATAGTCGACGAGCAGTACTTC
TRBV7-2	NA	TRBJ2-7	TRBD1	CASSLPMVGQGAREQYF	TGTGCCAGCAGCTTACCAATGGTTGGACAGGGGGCGAGGGAGCAGTACTTC
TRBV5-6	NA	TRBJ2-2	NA	CASSPLSGAGELFF	TGTGCCAGCAGCCCCCTCTCGGGGGCCGGGGAGCTGTTTTTT
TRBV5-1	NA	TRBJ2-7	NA	CVSSLEGHEQYF	TGCGTCAGCAGCTTGGAAGGCCACGAGCAGTACTTC